This is a list of T cell receptor beta chains from one sample in a study of T cell responses to AZD1222 COVID-19 vaccine. Profiled with immunoSEQ multiplex PCR; TCRdb holds only in-frame clones, not every one. Of some 100,000 clones listed, roughly 91% are singletons. This specimen consisted of peripheral blood, obtained 28 days after the second AZD1222 dose. Receptor source: an adult who received the AZD1222 COVID-19 vaccine. Each CDR3 is given with its conserved first and last residue. D genes are given only for firm matches. Size tells how often a clone was seen (once, few, many) or the class of an expanded clone, and some rows leave it out.

.	.	TRBV11-2	TRBJ2-7	TGTGCCAGCAGCCCCCGGGCCGAGCAGTACTTC	CASSPRAEQYF
.	.	TRBV5-1	TRBJ1-2	TGCGCCAGCAGCTTGATCGACAGCCTTAACTATGGCTACACCTTC	CASSLIDSLNYGYTF
.	.	TRBV27	TRBJ1-1	TGTGCCAGCAGTGAGAGGGGCACTGAAGCTTTCTTT	CASSERGTEAFF
TRBD2	few	TRBV30	TRBJ2-3	TGTGCCTGGAGTAGACTAGCGGGGGGGTCAGATACGCAGTATTTT	CAWSRLAGGSDTQYF
.	.	TRBV7-9	TRBJ1-5	TGTGCCAGCAGCTTGGGGTATCAGCCCCAGCATTTT	CASSLGYQPQHF
.	.	TRBV7-2	TRBJ1-1	TGTGCCAGCAGCTTAGCCACAAGCACCCAAGCTTTCTTT	CASSLATSTQAFF
.	.	TRBV5-6	TRBJ1-2	TGTGCCAGCAGCTTGGCAGCACCGTATGGCTACACCTTC	CASSLAAPYGYTF
.	.	TRBV24-1	TRBJ2-2	TGTGCCACTAACGACTTGGGGACCACCGGGGAGCTGTTTTTT	CATNDLGTTGELFF
.	.	TRBV25-1	TRBJ1-1	TGTGCCAGCAGTGAAACGGAGAACACTGAAGCTTTCTTT	CASSETENTEAFF
.	.	TRBV7-9	TRBJ2-1	TGTGCCAGCAGCTTAGCCCAGACCCTATACAATGAGCAGTTCTTC	CASSLAQTLYNEQFF
.	.	TRBV19	TRBJ1-5	TGTGCCAGTAGTATCCGGGACAGCAATCAGCCCCAGCATTTT	CASSIRDSNQPQHF
.	.	TRBV5-1	TRBJ1-3	TGCGCCAGCAGCTTGTGGGCCTCGGACCGGCGAAACACCATATATTTT	CASSLWASDRRNTIYF
TRBD2	.	TRBV7-3	TRBJ2-7	TGTGCCAGCAGCTTAGAAGCGGGGGACGTCTACGAGCAGTACTTC	CASSLEAGDVYEQYF
.	.	TRBV5-1	TRBJ1-2	TGCGCCAGCAGCTCGGCTCGGTCTCCTGGCTACACCTTC	CASSSARSPGYTF
.	.	TRBV28	TRBJ1-1	TGTGCCAGCAGTTTATGGGTATCGGGGCCTGTTGAAGCTTTCTTT	CASSLWVSGPVEAFF
TRBD1	.	TRBV3-1/TRBV3-2	TRBJ1-2	TGTGCCAGCAGCCCGGGGACAGGGTCCGGCTATGGCTACACCTTC	CASSPGTGSGYGYTF
TRBD2	.	TRBV5-4	TRBJ2-3	TGTGCCAGCAGCTCCCTCTTAGCGGGAGGCACAGATACGCAGTATTTT	CASSSLLAGGTDTQYF
TRBD1	.	TRBV25-1	TRBJ1-3	TGTGCCAGCAGGCCGAAGGACAGGAGGTCTGGAAACACCATATATTTT	CASRPKDRRSGNTIYF
.	.	TRBV6-6	TRBJ1-1	TGTGCCAGCAGTTTTAGACCTACGGCCAACACTGAAGCTTTCTTT	CASSFRPTANTEAFF
TRBD1	.	TRBV27	TRBJ2-7	TGTGCCAGCAGTGTTTGGACAGGGAGCTGGGACGAGCAGTACTTC	CASSVWTGSWDEQYF
TRBD1	.	TRBV2	TRBJ2-5	TGTGCCAGCAGTCAGGGGGCTAGGTGGGAGACCCAGTACTTC	CASSQGARWETQYF
TRBD2	.	TRBV7-8	TRBJ2-1	TGTGCCAGCAGCTTAGGAGCGGGGGGGCCCTATGAGCAGTTCTTC	CASSLGAGGPYEQFF
TRBD1	.	TRBV2	TRBJ1-2	TGTGCCAGGACCCCGGGACAGGGCCACTATGGCTACACCTTC	CARTPGQGHYGYTF
TRBD2	.	TRBV4-1	TRBJ2-7	TGCGCCAGCAGCCCGGGAGGGCGGCGAAACTACGAGCAGTACTTC	CASSPGGRRNYEQYF
TRBD1	.	TRBV30	TRBJ2-7	TGTGCCTGGGATCGGACAGGGGGCTACGAGCAGTACTTC	CAWDRTGGYEQYF
.	.	TRBV6-4	TRBJ2-1	TGTGCCAGCAGTGAAGGGCAGGGGTACAATGAGCAGTTCTTC	CASSEGQGYNEQFF
.	.	TRBV15	TRBJ1-5	TGTGCCACCAGCAGAGTCTACAGGGAAACAAGGAATCAGCCCCAGCATTTT	CATSRVYRETRNQPQHF
.	.	TRBV4-3	TRBJ1-2	TGCGCCAGCAGCCAAGAGGTCAGGCGCCAGGATGGCTACACCTTC	CASSQEVRRQDGYTF
.	.	TRBV6-5	TRBJ2-2	TGTGCCAGCTCCGAACAGGGTTCCGGGGAGCTGTTTTTT	CASSEQGSGELFF
TRBD1	.	TRBV19	TRBJ1-2	TGTGCCAGTAGTCACTCCGGGACAGGCTTTCGTGGCTACACCTTC	CASSHSGTGFRGYTF
.	.	TRBV25-1	TRBJ1-1	TGTGCCAGCAGTGTCGGGACCTACGCTGAAGCTTTCTTT	CASSVGTYAEAFF
.	.	TRBV3-1/TRBV3-2	TRBJ1-1	TGTGCCAGCAGCCAAGAACACTCCTGGGCTTTCTTT	CASSQEHSWAFF
TRBD1	.	TRBV5-4	TRBJ1-2	TGTGCCAGCAGCCGGGGGACAGGGAAAGCTAACTATGGCTACACCTTC	CASSRGTGKANYGYTF
.	.	TRBV5-4	TRBJ2-7	TGTGCCAGCAGCCGACAGGACTACGAGCAGTACTTC	CASSRQDYEQYF
TRBD2	.	TRBV7-3	TRBJ2-7	TGTGCCAGCAGCTTAGGTACGGGGGGACTCCACTCCTACGAGCAGTACTTC	CASSLGTGGLHSYEQYF
TRBD1	.	TRBV5-1	TRBJ1-5	TGCGCCAGCAGCTTAACAGGGGGGTTGGGGCCCCAGCATTTT	CASSLTGGLGPQHF